A single sample is the source of the 28 T cell receptor beta chains below, sequenced in a study of blood T cell repertoires in COVID-19. Sequencing used immunoSEQ multiplex PCR; TCRdb keeps in-frame clones, though not all of them. The repertoire includes approximately 260,000 clones, more than 75% of them detected once, and under 8% sits in the top ten. The specimen sequenced was PBMCs or T cells enriched from blood (not recorded which). These receptors came from a woman aged 45-65 years who had been exposed to COVID-19.

In its sample, this clone was seen once. The chain recombines TRBV6-4 with TRBJ2-7, with D maybe TRBD2 (5 bases). Trimming cost V 4 bases and J 6 bases, with 13 bases left between them. CDR1 and CDR2 (germline): MRHNA, SNTAGT. The CDR3 runs 13 residues. The CDR3 DNA sequence: TGTGCCAGCAGTGTGGTGGCGGGCACCGAGCAGTACTTC. Its protein is CASSVVAGTEQYF.

V is TRBV7-9 and J is TRBJ2-6, with D tentatively TRBD1 (6 bases). This CDR3 has 14 residues. Trimming left V 10 bases short and J 0 bases short, with 10 bases between. Per germline, CDR1 SEHNR and CDR2 FQNEAQ (reference sequence). Here the CDR3 DNA reads TGTGCCATCGACAGGACCTCTGGGGCCAACGTCCTGACTTTC. Residues: CAIDRTSGANVLTF.

This clone was seen ten or more times. The chain links TRBV6-5 to TRBJ2-3; tentative D call: TRBD2 (5 bases). V was trimmed by 7 bases and J by 3 bases, leaving 11 bases between them. The CDR3 spans 13 residues. The V gene's germline CDR1 is MNHEY and CDR2 SVGAGI. The CDR3: CASTERETDTQYF. CDR3 in DNA: TGTGCCAGCACCGAAAGGGAGACAGATACGCAGTATTTT.

The J gene is TRBJ2-7, the V gene TRBV6-2 or TRBV6-3, with D perhaps TRBD2 (7 bases). CDR3 size: 12 residues. CDR1 MNHEY and CDR2 SVGEGT come from the germline V gene. The ends were cut back, 5 bases at V and 6 bases at J, with 11 bases in the middle. The CDR3 is CASSGGAVEQYF. In nucleotides, the CDR3 is TGTGCCAGCAGTGGGGGGGCTGTCGAGCAGTACTTC.

CDR3 protein: CASSWEAGRGTEAFF. The CDR3 DNA reads TGCGCCAGCAGCTGGGAAGCCGGGAGAGGGACTGAAGCTTTCTTT. The chain employs TRBV5-1 and TRBJ1-1; D remains unclear. Between the trimmed V and J ends, which lost 3 bases and 5 bases, there was a span of 17 bases. The germline gives CDR1 SGHRS, CDR2 YFSETQ. This CDR3 has 15 residues.

This clone appeared a few times. The chain recombines TRBV5-1 with TRBJ1-1, with D possibly matching TRBD1 (6 bases). CDR3 size: 16 residues. V lost 0 bases, J lost 6 bases, and 18 bases lay in between. Germline CDR1 SGHRS, CDR2 YFSETQ. The CDR3 DNA reads as TGCGCCAGCAGCTTGGATGGGGGCGCGGGTGTGGCTGAAGCTTTCTTT. It codes for CASSLDGGAGVAEAFF.

The chain has TRBV5-5 and TRBJ2-1; no definite D call. Trimming shortened V by 4 bases and J by 6 bases, and 17 bases separated the two germline ends. The V gene's germline CDR1 is SGHKS and CDR2 YYEKEE (reference sequence). The CDR3 is 15 residues long. In nucleotides, the CDR3 is TGTGCCAGCAGCCTTAGTCTCCCCCGCGGCAATGAGCAGTTCTTC. Amino acids: CASSLSLPRGNEQFF.

The chain has TRBV5-1 and TRBJ2-5, with 9 bases lining up with TRBD1. With V trimmed by 4 bases and J by 2 bases, 3 bases remained unmatched. The CDR3 covers 14 residues. Per germline, CDR1 SGHRS and CDR2 YFSETQ. The CDR3 DNA follows: TGCGCCAGCAGCATTGGACAGGGGCAAGAGACCCAGTACTTC. It translates to CASSIGQGQETQYF.

The rearrangement uses TRBV19 and TRBJ1-2, with 11 nucleotides matching TRBD1. Looked up from germline, CDR1 is LNHDA and CDR2 is SQIVND (reference sequence). Trimming at V came to 3 bases and at J to 3 bases, leaving 3 bases not matched to a gene. This CDR3 has 15 residues. DNA of the CDR3: TGTGCCAGTAGTATGGGGACAGGGGGAGACTATGGCTACACCTTC. Residues: CASSMGTGGDYGYTF.

The V call is TRBV29-1, the J call TRBJ1-2; weak D call: TRBD1 (5 bases). V was shortened by 7 bases and J by 8 bases, with 17 bases between the two germline ends. The CDR3 contains 12 residues. Germline V CDR1 and CDR2: SQVTM, ANQGSEA. Here the CDR3 DNA reads TGCAGCGCCGAGGAGGGACCAGGCGGCTACACCTTC. This gives the protein CSAEEGPGGYTF.

This rearrangement joins TRBV4-1 to TRBJ1-4; 10 nucleotides align to TRBD1. V was pared by 6 bases and J by 8 bases, with 6 bases of the junction left unmatched. Germline CDR1 and CDR2: MGHRA and YSYEKL. CDR3 size: 14 residues. In nucleotides, the CDR3 is TGCGCCAGCAGTATCCGGGACAGGGGAGAAAAACTGTTTTTT. This translates into CASSIRDRGEKLFF.

This clone has only a few counts. The rearrangement joins TRBV5-4 to TRBJ1-6, with TRBD1 matching over 8 bases. Germline V lookup: CDR1 SGHNT, CDR2 YYREEE (reference sequence). V trimming: 2 bases; J trimming: 6 bases; junction bases outside the gene matches: 4. The CDR3 runs to 15 residues. CDR3 protein: CASSFGQGGNSPLHF. In nucleotides, the CDR3 is TGTGCCAGCAGCTTCGGACAGGGCGGTAATTCACCCCTCCACTTT.

This rearrangement joins TRBV3-1 (or the pseudogene TRBV3-2) to TRBJ2-5, with a weak D call TRBD2 (5 bases). The germline CDR1 and CDR2 sequences are LGHDT and YNNKEL (reference sequence). The CDR3 extends over 14 amino acids. The V and J ends lost 1 base and 8 bases respectively, with 14 bases between them. CDR3 in amino acids: CASSQGRAPGTQYF. The CDR3, as DNA: TGTGCCAGCAGCCAAGGGCGGGCCCCCGGCACCCAGTACTTC.

The chain joins TRBV6-4 to TRBJ2-3; D gene ambiguous. V shed 2 bases and J shed 6 bases, with 9 bases lying between them. Germline V gene lookup returns CDR1 MRHNA and CDR2 SNTAGT. This CDR3 is built from 13 residues. CDR3 in amino acids: CASSDRHGDTQYF. In DNA form, the CDR3 reads TGTGCCAGCAGTGACCGCCACGGTGATACGCAGTATTTT.

The chain joins TRBV6-1 to TRBJ1-2, with TRBD1 matching over 10 bases. Trimming took 2 bases from V and 6 from J; bases not matched to a gene: 18. Germline V CDR1 and CDR2: MNHNS, SASEGT. The CDR3 has 19 amino acids. Here the CDR3 reads CASSEPLTGTGEVRNGYTF. The CDR3 DNA is TGTGCCAGCAGTGAACCTTTAACCGGGACAGGGGAAGTACGCAATGGCTACACCTTC.

With respect to this clone: This sample also contains other DNA sequences that code for the same CDR3. The chain couples TRBV7-9 to TRBJ1-1; perhaps TRBD1 as D (5 bases). Germline CDR1 SEHNR, CDR2 FQNEAQ (reference sequence). V shed 0 bases and J shed 1 base, with 6 bases lying between them. The CDR3 runs 14 residues. The CDR3 nucleotides are TGTGCCAGCAGCTTAGCGGGGGGGAACACTGAAGCTTTCTTT. It encodes CASSLAGGNTEAFF. Full variable domain (rest looked up from reference TRBV7-9 and TRBJ1-1): DTGVSQNPRHKITKRGQNVTFRCDPISEHNRLYWYRQTLGQGPEFLTYFQNEAQLEKSRLLSDRFSAERPKGSFSTLEIQRTEQGDSAMYLCASSLAGGNTEAFFGQGTRLTVV.

This clone was observed a handful of times. This chain joins TRBV21-1 and TRBJ2-1; the table gives TRBD2 as D, unverified against the DNA. TRBV21-1 is an annotated pseudogene. CDR3 length: 17 amino acids. For the CDR3, the DNA is TGTGCCACCCCGGGCGGAGCGGGGGTTACCTCCTACAATGAGCAGTTCTTC. This codes for CATPGGAGVTSYNEQFF.

The chain links TRBV4-2 to TRBJ1-2, with TRBD1 matching over 10 bases. This CDR3 has 14 amino acids. The V gene end was trimmed by 3 bases and the J gene end by 8 bases; junction bases not matched to a gene: 6. The germline gives CDR1 LGHNA, CDR2 YNFKEQ. CDR3 bases: TGTGCCAGCAGCCACGACGGGACAGGGGTAGGCTACACCTTC. This sequence encodes CASSHDGTGVGYTF.

The chain links TRBV13 to TRBJ2-3; D is undetermined. Trimming left V 3 bases short and J 1 base short, with 14 bases between. This CDR3 has 16 residues. From germline, CDR1 is PRHDT and CDR2 FYEKMQ (reference sequence). Here the CDR3 reads CASSFPPLSGTDTQYF. The CDR3 DNA reads as TGTGCCAGCAGCTTCCCCCCCCTATCGGGCACAGATACGCAGTATTTT.

V is TRBV7-8 and J is TRBJ2-7, with 7 bases matching TRBD2. From germline, CDR1 is SGHVS and CDR2 FQNEAQ. The CDR3 totals 14 residues. V lost 0 bases to trimming and J lost 6 bases; unmatched junction nucleotides: 5. The CDR3, as DNA: TGTGCCAGCAGCTTAGCGGGGGGGATACCCGAGCAGTACTTC. It yields the protein CASSLAGGIPEQYF.

This chain links TRBV10-3 with TRBJ1-1, with D unclear. This CDR3 comprises 13 residues. Trimming removed 10 bases from V and 0 bases from J, with 12 bases in between. Germline V gene data show CDR1 as ENHRY and CDR2 as SYGVKD. As DNA, the CDR3 is TGTGCCACCCACCGGGAGATGAACACTGAAGCTTTCTTT. Translated, it gives CATHREMNTEAFF.

This CDR3 is CASSLGQGVDTEAFF. CDR3 nucleotide sequence: TGTGCCAGCAGCTTGGGTCAGGGGGTGGACACTGAAGCTTTCTTT. The genes are TRBV5-4 and TRBJ1-1; TRBD1 agrees at 7 bases. This CDR3 is 15 amino acids long. V lost 0 bases and J lost 3; bases outside the gene matches: 5. In germline, CDR1 is SGHNT, CDR2 YYREEE (reference sequence).

The J gene is TRBJ1-4, the V gene TRBV7-3, with TRBD1 as a possible D gene (5 bases). This CDR3 has 16 residues. Germline V gives CDR1 SGHTA, CDR2 FQGTGA. V was trimmed by 2 bases and J by 4 bases, leaving 14 bases between them. CDR3: CASSLSQRGVNEKLFF. The CDR3 DNA is TGTGCCAGCAGCTTATCCCAACGGGGGGTTAATGAAAAACTGTTTTTT. Complete variable domain (other parts from reference TRBV7-3 and TRBJ1-4): GAGVSQTPSNKVTEKGKYVELRCDPISGHTALYWYRQSLGQGPEFLIYFQGTGAADDSGLPNDRFFAVRPEGSVSTLKIQRTERGDSAVYLCASSLSQRGVNEKLFFGSGTQLSVL.

A word on this clone: Mismatch with germline at one junction end may stem from a read error. J is TRBJ2-7 and V is TRBV7-9, with D perhaps matching TRBD1 (7 bases). The germline V gene has CDR1 SEHNR and CDR2 FQNEAQ (reference sequence). The CDR3 sequence is 12 residues long. In nucleotides, the CDR3 is TGTGCCAGCAGCTTAGAGGGGGCGGGGAAGAACTTC. Translating gives CASSLEGAGKNF. The variable domain in full, with the rest retrieved from reference TRBV7-9 and TRBJ2-7, is DTGVSQNPRHKITKRGQNVTFRCDPISEHNRLYWYRQTLGQGPEFLTYFQNEAQLEKSRLLSDRFSAERPKGSFSTLEIQRTEQGDSAMYLCASSLEGAGKNFGPGTRLTVT.

J is TRBJ1-5 and V is TRBV19; D is unresolved. CDR3 length: 15 residues. The V end lost 0 bases, the J end lost 2 bases, and 8 bases lay between the germline ends. Germline CDR1 reads LNHDA; CDR2 reads SQIVND (reference sequence). CDR3 in amino acids: CASSIDLTGNQPQHF. The CDR3 DNA is TGTGCCAGTAGTATAGATCTAACAGGCAATCAGCCCCAGCATTTT.

The CDR3 loop reads CASSSPILAAGLQETQYF. As DNA, the CDR3 is TGTGCCAGCAGTTCCCCAATCTTGGCGGCGGGGCTACAAGAGACCCAGTACTTC. V and J are TRBV28 and TRBJ2-5; perhaps TRBD2 as D (6 bases). The V gene lost 4 bases and the J gene lost 2 bases, with 23 bases spanning the gap. Germline CDR1 and CDR2: MDHEN and SYDVKM. This CDR3 comprises 18 residues. Together with reference TRBV28 and TRBJ2-5, the CDR3 gives the full variable domain: DVKVTQSSRYLVKRTGEKVFLECVQDMDHENMFWYRQDPGLGLRLIYFSYDVKMKEKGDIPEGYSVSREKKERFSLILESASTNQTSMYLCASSSPILAAGLQETQYFGPGTRLLVL.

A few counts support this clone. The chain recombines TRBV4-1 with TRBJ2-6; a weak D match, TRBD1 (6 bases). Germline V gene lookup returns CDR1 MGHRA and CDR2 YSYEKL. This CDR3 has 17 residues. Trimming cost V 0 bases and J 6 bases, with 15 bases left between them. The CDR3 DNA reads TGCGCCAGCAGCCAAGATCCTTCAGGGGCGGAGGCCAACGTCCTGACTTTC. It codes for CASSQDPSGAEANVLTF.

This chain joins TRBV19 and TRBJ2-5; TRBD1 matches at 8 bases. After removal of 11 bases from V and 7 bases from J, the junction contained 15 bases not matched to a gene. CDR3 size: 14 residues. Looked up from germline, CDR1 is LNHDA and CDR2 is SQIVND (reference sequence). DNA for the CDR3: TGTGCCTCTTCATTCAGGGGGCGGGAAGGGACCCAGTACTTC. It translates to CASSFRGREGTQYF. Full variable domain (remainder filled in from reference TRBV19 and TRBJ2-5): DGGITQSPKYLFRKEGQNVTLSCEQNLNHDAMYWYRQDPGQGLRLIYYSQIVNDFQKGDIAEGYSVSREKKESFPLTVTSAQKNPTAFYLCASSFRGREGTQYFGPGTRLLVL.